This TCR beta chain is from a study of T-cell reconstitution after alpha-beta-depleted transplantation in children. Molecular barcoding with unique molecular identifiers was used for the TCRbeta library. In TCRdb, the PCR reads were re-called with MiXCR into one record per CDR3 protein. Of around 380,000 distinct CDR3 sequences in the sample, approximately 11% were seen once. Germline CDR1 SGHTA, CDR2 FQGNSA. The CDR3 has 14 residues. V gave up 5 bases and J gave up 6 bases; unmatched junction bases: 6. The chain has TRBV7-2 and TRBJ1-1, with 10 bases that match TRBD1. The source of this sequence is a human donor who donated a stem cell graft to a child with acute myeloid leukemia. The source material was PBMCs from the stem cell graft donor, sampled from the stem cell graft. The CDR3 protein is CASSLRQGASEAFF. The CDR3 nucleotides are TGTGCCAGCAGCCTACGACAGGGGGCCTCTGAAGCTTTCTTT.